These T cell receptor beta chains were read from a single sample in a study of blood T cell repertoires in COVID-19. TCRdb keeps only in-frame clones here, not all; method: immunoSEQ multiplex PCR. The table has under 200,000 clones, around 90% seen once. Material: peripheral blood. The origin of the receptors is a man in his sixties with active or convalescent COVID-19. CDR3s include the opening cysteine and the closing phenylalanine or tryptophan. Each record gives: D gene, clone size, J gene, V gene, CDR3 DNA, CDR3 protein. The D gene is left open where the match is weak. Clone size is shown for a subset of rows, as once, few, many or a class of expanded clone.

>-|-|TRBJ2-6|TRBV30
TGTGCCTGGATGGGGAGCGCTGGGGCCAACGTCCTGACTTTC
CAWMGSAGANVLTF
>-|-|TRBJ2-1|TRBV24-1
TGTGCCACCAGTCACCGGGGGGCCTCCTTCAATGAGCAGTTCTTC
CATSHRGASFNEQFF
>-|once|TRBJ1-4|TRBV7-9
TGTGCCAGCAGGACGGACAGACAAGGTGAAAAACTGTTTTTT
CASRTDRQGEKLFF
>-|once|TRBJ2-7|TRBV5-1
TGCGCCAGCAGCTTGGAACCAGGAGGCTACGAGCAGTACTTC
CASSLEPGGYEQYF
>TRBD1|few|TRBJ2-4|TRBV5-1
TGCGCCAGCAGTCGGGGACAGGGGGCCCTAGGAAACATTCAGTACTTC
CASSRGQGALGNIQYF
>TRBD1|-|TRBJ1-1|TRBV19
TGTGCCAGTAGTCCAGACAGGGACACTGAAGCTTTCTTT
CASSPDRDTEAFF
>-|-|TRBJ1-5|TRBV2
TGTGCCAGCAGTGAGCTTCAGGGCGGATATCAGCCCCAGCATTTT
CASSELQGGYQPQHF
>TRBD2|-|TRBJ2-1|TRBV7-7
TGTGCCAGCAGCTTAGGCAGCGGGGGGGTCGGTGAGCAGTTCTTC
CASSLGSGGVGEQFF
>TRBD1|once|TRBJ1-6|TRBV5-6
TGTGCCAGCAGCTCCCAGGGGGCATATAATTCACCCCTCCACTTT
CASSSQGAYNSPLHF
>TRBD1|-|TRBJ1-2|TRBV12-3/TRBV12-4
TGTGCCAGCAGTCTTGGACAGGATCATGGCTACACCTTC
CASSLGQDHGYTF
>-|-|TRBJ2-3|TRBV7-3
TGTGCCAGCAGCTTCCAGGGCTACACAACAGATACGCAGTATTTT
CASSFQGYTTDTQYF
>-|-|TRBJ2-3|TRBV19
TGTGCCAGTAATCAGGGGCCCGGATTCACAGATACGCAGTATTTT
CASNQGPGFTDTQYF
>-|-|TRBJ2-1|TRBV27
TGTGCCAGCGATTCGGTAGCCGTCAGCTCCTACAATGAGCAGTTCTTC
CASDSVAVSSYNEQFF
>TRBD1|-|TRBJ2-7|TRBV5-8
TGTGCCAGCAGCTGGGACAGGGAGATATACGAGCAGTACTTC
CASSWDREIYEQYF
>TRBD2|-|TRBJ2-1|TRBV11-2
TGTGCCAGCAGCCAGGTAGGGACTAGCGGGGGGAGCCACAATGAGCAGTTCTTC
CASSQVGTSGGSHNEQFF
>-|-|TRBJ1-3|TRBV9
TGTGCCAGCAGCGTAGTAGGGGGTCCCGGAAACACCATATATTTT
CASSVVGGPGNTIYF
>-|-|TRBJ1-2|TRBV25-1
TGTGCCAGCAGTGACTCGAGACAGCCCTATGGCTACACCTTC
CASSDSRQPYGYTF
>-|-|TRBJ1-2|TRBV3-1/TRBV3-2
TGTGCCAGCAGCCAAGAGGGCCGTTTGCGAGGCTACACCTTC
CASSQEGRLRGYTF
>TRBD2|few|TRBJ2-5|TRBV5-1
TGCGCCAGCAGCTTGGCCCGAGGGACTAGCGGGGTAGAGACCCAGTACTTC
CASSLARGTSGVETQYF
>TRBD2|-|TRBJ2-7|TRBV5-1
TGCGCCAGCAGCTTGGGCGCGTCGGGGGGAAACTACGAGCAGTACTTC
CASSLGASGGNYEQYF
>-|-|TRBJ1-5|TRBV6-5
TGTGCCAGCAGTTATAAAGGGGGACGGAATCAGCCCCAGCATTTT
CASSYKGGRNQPQHF
>-|-|TRBJ2-3|TRBV7-2
TGTGCCAGCAGCTTATTCTACGGGGTAAACACAGATACGCAGTATTTT
CASSLFYGVNTDTQYF
>TRBD2|-|TRBJ2-1|TRBV19
TGTGCCAGTAGTATACTAGCGGGCTCGAACAATGAGCAGTTCTTC
CASSILAGSNNEQFF
>-|-|TRBJ2-7|TRBV2
TGTGCCAGCAGTGAAGCCGGTCCCCCCCACGAGCAGTACTTC
CASSEAGPPHEQYF
>-|once|TRBJ2-6|TRBV7-9
TGTGCCAGCAGCAAGCGTGGAACCGCGGCCAACGTCCTGACTTTC
CASSKRGTAANVLTF
>-|-|TRBJ1-2|TRBV4-1
TGCGCCAGCAGCCAAGTCGGGTACTCGAATGGCTACACCTTC
CASSQVGYSNGYTF
>TRBD2|-|TRBJ2-5|TRBV7-2
TGTGCCAGCAGCTCAGGACTAGCGGGGGGCGGGGAGACCCAGTACTTC
CASSSGLAGGGETQYF
>TRBD1|-|TRBJ1-1|TRBV12-5
TGTGCTAGTGGTTTGGATACAGGGGGTGCAACTGAAGCTTTCTTT
CASGLDTGGATEAFF
>-|-|TRBJ1-1|TRBV21-1
TGTGCCAGCAGCAACGGTGAGAAATCGGGACAGGGGGCAGACACTGAAGCTTTCTTT
CASSNGEKSGQGADTEAFF
>-|-|TRBJ1-2|TRBV9
TGTGCCAGCAGCGTAACAGGGATGAATGGCTACACCTTC
CASSVTGMNGYTF
>-|-|TRBJ2-3|TRBV11-2
TGTGCCAGCAGCCCCTGGAGGGCCTTGGCAGATACGCAGTATTTT
CASSPWRALADTQYF
>TRBD1|-|TRBJ1-5|TRBV6-1
TGTGCCAGCAGTGATCCCGGGACAGGGGTTGGCAATCAGCCCCAGCATTTT
CASSDPGTGVGNQPQHF
>TRBD2|-|TRBJ2-3|TRBV11-2
TGTGCCAGCAGCCTAGCTGTAGCGGGGGGTAGCACAGATACGCAGTATTTT
CASSLAVAGGSTDTQYF
>TRBD1|-|TRBJ1-6|TRBV7-3
TGTGCCAGCAGCCGGGACAGGAACTCACCCCTCCACTTT
CASSRDRNSPLHF
>-|-|TRBJ1-2|TRBV24-1
TGTGCCACCAGTGATGCCGGGACTCCCTATGGCTACACCTTC
CATSDAGTPYGYTF
>TRBD1|-|TRBJ1-2|TRBV6-1
TGTGCCAGCAGTGAAGCGGGGACAGCTCCTTATGGCTACACCTTC
CASSEAGTAPYGYTF
>TRBD1|-|TRBJ1-6|TRBV19
TGTGCCAGTAGTATATTTGGTCGGACAGGGGATTCACCCCTCCACTTT
CASSIFGRTGDSPLHF
>TRBD1|-|TRBJ2-7|TRBV2
TGTGCCAGCAGTGAAGGACCATCACAGGGGTACGAGCAGTACTTC
CASSEGPSQGYEQYF
>-|-|TRBJ1-1|TRBV2
TGTGCCAGCAGCAGGGAAACTGACACTGAAGCTTTCTTT
CASSRETDTEAFF
>TRBD2|-|TRBJ2-3|TRBV7-6
TGTGCCAGCAGCTTACGGACTAGCGGGGGGGCGAGAGATACGCAGTATTTT
CASSLRTSGGARDTQYF
>-|-|TRBJ1-5|TRBV11-3
TGTGCCAGCAGCGCCCGGGGAATTCATCAGCCCCAGCATTTT
CASSARGIHQPQHF
>-|-|TRBJ1-5|TRBV9
TGTGCCAGCAGCGTAAGGGGCGGCCAGCCCCAGCATTTT
CASSVRGGQPQHF
>-|few|TRBJ1-5|TRBV2
TGTGCCAGCAAGGGGTTAAATCAGCCCCAGCATTTT
CASKGLNQPQHF